The TCR beta chain described here comes from a study of blood T cell repertoires in COVID-19. In the study overall: Researchers got acute and convalescent COVID-19 samples from the United States, Italy and Spain. T cells, B-cell-depleted T cells, or PBMCs supplied cDNA or gDNA.

Germline CDR1 reads SGHTA; CDR2 reads FQGTGA. This CDR3 contains 13 residues. V was pared by 2 bases and J by 8 bases, with 12 bases between. Original processing methods: Counts of nucleated cells, estimated from reference gene primer amplification, were obtained. The table came from immunoSEQ multiplex PCR; TCRdb's copy has only in-frame clones and leaves some out. That table furnishes V, J and clone size, whereas the DNA furnished D and trimming. Altogether 250,000 or so clones are present, 84% being singletons, with the ten largest covering 4% to 5%. The TCR comes from a man in his sixties with acute or convalescent COVID-19. Sequenced: peripheral blood. V usage is TRBV7-3 and J usage is TRBJ1-2; the D gene is possibly TRBD1 (5 bases). The CDR3 sequence is CASSLAAGRGYTF. The CDR3 DNA reads as TGTGCCAGCAGCTTAGCGGCGGGGCGCGGCTACACCTTC. Full variable domain (rest looked up from reference TRBV7-3 and TRBJ1-2): GAGVSQTPSNKVTEKGKYVELRCDPISGHTALYWYRQSLGQGPEFLIYFQGTGAADDSGLPNDRFFAVRPEGSVSTLKIQRTERGDSAVYLCASSLAAGRGYTFGSGTRLTVV.